A single sample gave rise to the 21 T cell receptor beta chains below, sequenced in a study of shared clonotypes between healthy human individuals. The assay was immunoSEQ multiplex PCR, and TCRdb's table has in-frame clones only and misses some. The sample lists about 2.2 million clones, 85% to 95% seen once, with around 1.7% in the top ten. Naive CD8 populations comprised CD45RO-negative cells positively selected for CCR7, excluding terminally differentiated effector memory CD45RA+ cells. The sequenced material came from naive CD8+ T cells from PBMCs. The receptors were gathered from a man younger than 35 in good health. Some clones in this sample may be carry-over from other donors' samples.

Note on this clone: The sample holds other DNA sequences that translate to the same CDR3. The chain carries TRBV4-1 and TRBJ1-1; no clear D gene. The length of the CDR3 is 15 residues. Germline CDR1 and CDR2: MGHRA and YSYEKL. V was cut by 0 bases and J by 2 bases, with 10 bases left in between. The CDR3 protein is CASSQDPRPNTEAFF. CDR3 nucleotides: TGCGCCAGCAGCCAAGATCCCAGGCCTAACACTGAAGCTTTCTTT.

Concerning this clone: The junction and the germline gene differ at one end; a read error may be behind it. This chain links TRBV7-8 with TRBJ2-7, with 7 nucleotides matching TRBD1. The germline CDR1 and CDR2 sequences are SGHVS and FQNEAQ. This CDR3 is 12 amino acids long. CDR3: CASSETGQALHF. DNA of the CDR3: TGTGCCAGCAGCGAGACCGGACAGGCGTTACACTTC. The full variable domain, rest sourced from reference TRBV7-8 and TRBJ2-7, is GAGVSQSPRYKVAKRGQDVALRCDPISGHVSLFWYQQALGQGPEFLTYFQNEAQLDKSGLPSDRFFAERPEGSVSTLKIQRTQQEDSAVYLCASSETGQALHFGPGTRLTVT.

The chain recombines TRBV19 with TRBJ1-1; D is undetermined. Trimming left V 10 bases short and J 1 base short, with 16 bases between. CDR3 length equals 14 residues. The germline V gene encodes CDR1 LNHDA and CDR2 SQIVND (reference sequence). The CDR3 reads CATTPRRENTEAFF. The DNA of the CDR3 is TGTGCCACAACACCTCGCCGGGAGAACACTGAAGCTTTCTTT.

The V and J genes are TRBV7-3 and TRBJ2-2; D ambiguous. Germline V gene sequence: CDR1 SGHTA, CDR2 FQGTGA. This CDR3 has 14 residues. Trimming took off 5 bases at V and 2 bases at J, with 9 bases between the two ends. The CDR3 DNA sequence: TGTGCCAGCAGCCCGACACCTAACACCGGGGAGCTGTTTTTT. Translation gives CASSPTPNTGELFF.

This chain links TRBV10-1 with TRBJ2-1, with a weak D call TRBD2 (6 bases). V was trimmed by 3 bases and J by 5 bases, leaving 11 bases between them. The germline V gene encodes CDR1 WNHNN and CDR2 SYGVQD (reference sequence). The CDR3 consists of 14 residues. The CDR3 DNA reads TGCGCCAGCAGTGATATAGCGGTGAACAATGAGCAGTTCTTC. It yields the protein CASSDIAVNNEQFF.

The gene calls are TRBV7-9 and TRBJ2-3; no definite D call. The germline V and J ends were trimmed by 1 base and 0 bases, with 17 bases remaining between them. Germline CDR1 and CDR2: SEHNR and FQNEAQ (reference sequence). The CDR3 covers 18 residues. CDR3 residues: CASSLDTEGRYSTDTQYF. Here the CDR3 DNA reads TGTGCCAGCAGCTTAGACACGGAAGGACGATACAGCACAGATACGCAGTATTTT.

The rearrangement joins TRBV2 to TRBJ2-7, with TRBD2 matching over 7 bases. V lost 3 bases, J lost 2 bases, and 10 bases stayed unmatched. Germline CDR1 is SNHLY and CDR2 is FYNNEI. CDR3 length: 16 amino acids. The CDR3 nucleotides are TGTGCCAGCAGTGATTTCGCGGGAGACAGACCCTACGAGCAGTACTTC. This gives the protein CASSDFAGDRPYEQYF.

J is TRBJ2-7 and V is TRBV2; D is unclear. V lost 0 bases and J 9 bases, leaving 15 bases between the germline ends. The CDR3 is made up of 14 amino acids. CDR1 is SNHLY and CDR2 is FYNNEI in the germline V gene. This chain's CDR3 is CASSEANRIGGQYF. Here the CDR3 DNA reads TGTGCCAGCAGTGAAGCGAATAGAATCGGTGGGCAGTACTTC.

The CDR3 nucleotides read TGTGCCAGCAGTCATCTGCACCACGAGCAGTACTTC. This codes for CASSHLHHEQYF. The rearrangement links TRBV11-2 to TRBJ2-7, with D uncertain. Trimming stripped 6 bases from V and 5 bases from J, with 11 bases between. CDR1 is SGHAT and CDR2 is FQNNGV in the germline V gene. CDR3 length: 12 residues. The full variable domain, in which reference TRBV11-2 and TRBJ2-7 provide the parts outside the CDR3, is EAGVAQSPRYKIIEKRQSVAFWCNPISGHATLYWYQQILGQGPKLLIQFQNNGVVDDSQLPKDRFSAERLKGVDSTLKIQPAKLEDSAVYLCASSHLHHEQYFGPGTRLTVT.

The chain is built from TRBV18 and TRBJ2-6, with TRBD1 identical over 10 bases. Germline V gene sequence: CDR1 KGHSH, CDR2 LQKENI. J was trimmed by 1 base and V by 3 bases; bases with no gene match: 6. The CDR3 loop spans 18 amino acids. In DNA form, the CDR3 reads TGTGCCAGCTCACCGTTAGGACAGGGGGAATCTGGGGCCAACGTCCTGACTTTC. Its protein product is CASSPLGQGESGANVLTF.

The chain is built from TRBV28 and TRBJ2-1; 7 bases are a match to TRBD2. The length of the CDR3 is 14 residues. J gave up 8 bases and V 2 bases, and 6 bases lay outside the gene matches. Per germline, CDR1 MDHEN and CDR2 SYDVKM. The CDR3 is CASSLAGESYEQFF. CDR3 bases: TGTGCCAGCAGTTTAGCGGGAGAGAGTTATGAGCAGTTCTTC.

This chain joins TRBV19 and TRBJ2-7, with TRBD2 identical over 14 bases. Germline V gives CDR1 LNHDA, CDR2 SQIVND (reference sequence). V shed 6 bases and J 2 bases; nucleotides not matched to a gene: 15. The CDR3 runs to 19 residues. The CDR3 DNA follows: TGTGCCAGTAGGACGACCGGGACTAGCGGGAGTGCAAGCCCCTACGAGCAGTACTTC. The encoded protein is CASRTTGTSGSASPYEQYF.

The rearrangement links TRBV6-6 to TRBJ2-4; the D gene is possibly TRBD1 (5 bases). CDR3 length: 12 amino acids. CDR1 is MNHNY and CDR2 is SVGAGI in the germline V gene (reference sequence). The ends were cut back, 6 bases at V and 2 bases at J, with 5 bases in the middle. As DNA, the CDR3 is TGTGCCAGCAGGGGGCCCAAAAACATTCAGTACTTC. Translation: CASRGPKNIQYF.

The genes are TRBV11-2 and TRBJ1-5, with a weak D call TRBD1 (5 bases). Trimming removed 2 bases from V and 5 bases from J, with 7 bases in between. The germline gives CDR1 SGHAT, CDR2 FQNNGV. This CDR3 has 13 amino acids. The CDR3 coding sequence is TGTGCCAGCAGCTTAAAGGGGTATCAGCCCCAGCATTTT. Translation: CASSLKGYQPQHF.

CDR3 region: CATLHEGQGANEQFF. CDR3 coding DNA: TGTGCCACACTCCACGAGGGACAGGGGGCCAATGAGCAGTTCTTC. The J gene is TRBJ2-1, the V gene TRBV10-3, with 12 bases aligning to TRBD1. Germline V lookup: CDR1 ENHRY, CDR2 SYGVKD. CDR3 length: 15 amino acids. With 10 bases clipped from V and 6 bases from J, the junction kept 10 bases outside the gene matches.

The CDR3 reads CASSESRDYGYTF. The CDR3 coding sequence is TGTGCCAGCAGTGAATCGAGAGACTATGGCTACACCTTC. The J gene is TRBJ1-2, the V gene TRBV2; D gene unclear. The CDR3 extends over 13 amino acids. Germline V gene lookup returns CDR1 SNHLY and CDR2 FYNNEI. V was clipped by 2 bases and J by 3 bases, with 7 bases between them.

The V gene is TRBV5-1, the J gene TRBJ1-2; 8 bases align to TRBD1. CDR1 and CDR2 (germline): SGHRS, YFSETQ. The CDR3 consists of 15 residues. V gave up 8 bases and J gave up 8 bases; unmatched junction bases: 17. The CDR3 DNA reads TGCGCCAGTACGCTTCTAGGGGGACAGGACTGGGGCTACACCTTC. The encoded protein is CASTLLGGQDWGYTF.

The V call is TRBV5-6, the J call TRBJ2-7; either TRBD1 or TRBD2 may supply D (7 bases each). This CDR3 is built from 16 residues. The germline V gene encodes CDR1 SGHDT and CDR2 YYEEEE. Trimming removed 1 base from V and 3 bases from J, with 17 bases in between. CDR3 amino acids: CASSLQGGLGFYEQYF. CDR3 DNA: TGTGCCAGCAGCTTGCAGGGGGGGTTAGGTTTCTACGAGCAGTACTTC.

The V gene is TRBV9, the J gene TRBJ2-1; a weak D match, TRBD2 (5 bases). The V end was cut by 4 bases, the J end by 3 bases, with 11 bases between. The CDR3 length is 14 residues. Germline V gives CDR1 SGDLS, CDR2 YYNGEE. In DNA form, the CDR3 reads TGTGCCAGCAGCTGGGCTAGCAGCTACAATGAGCAGTTCTTC. As protein: CASSWASSYNEQFF.

The chain recombines TRBV28 with TRBJ2-5, with a tentative D call TRBD2 (6 bases). Per the germline V gene, CDR1 is MDHEN and CDR2 is SYDVKM. The CDR3 loop spans 12 amino acids. The DNA of the CDR3 is TGTGCAACTAGCCCGTGGCAAGAGACCCAGTACTTC. Protein: CATSPWQETQYF. The full variable domain, rest sourced from reference TRBV28 and TRBJ2-5, is DVKVTQSSRYLVKRTGEKVFLECVQDMDHENMFWYRQDPGLGLRLIYFSYDVKMKEKGDIPEGYSVSREKKERFSLILESASTNQTSMYLCATSPWQETQYFGPGTRLLVL.

J is TRBJ1-2 and V is TRBV28, with D tentatively TRBD1 (5 bases). V lost 2 bases and J 1 base, leaving 11 bases between the germline ends. The CDR3 contains 15 residues. Germline V lookup: CDR1 MDHEN, CDR2 SYDVKM. The CDR3 region is CASSLHRTFNYGYTF. CDR3 bases: TGTGCCAGCAGTTTACACAGGACCTTTAACTATGGCTACACCTTC.